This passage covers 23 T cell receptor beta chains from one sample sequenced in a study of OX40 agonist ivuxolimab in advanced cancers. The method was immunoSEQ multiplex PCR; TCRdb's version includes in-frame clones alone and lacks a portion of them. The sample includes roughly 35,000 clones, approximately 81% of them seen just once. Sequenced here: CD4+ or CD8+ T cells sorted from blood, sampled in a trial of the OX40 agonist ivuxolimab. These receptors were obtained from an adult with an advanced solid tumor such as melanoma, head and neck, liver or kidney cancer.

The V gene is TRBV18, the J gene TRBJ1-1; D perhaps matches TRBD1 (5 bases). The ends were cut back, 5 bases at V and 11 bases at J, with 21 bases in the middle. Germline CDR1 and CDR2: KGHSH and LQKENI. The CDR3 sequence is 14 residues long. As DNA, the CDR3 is TGTGCCAGCTCAGAAGGCCGGGGGGGAGTTGGCGCTTTCTTT. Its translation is CASSEGRGGVGAFF.

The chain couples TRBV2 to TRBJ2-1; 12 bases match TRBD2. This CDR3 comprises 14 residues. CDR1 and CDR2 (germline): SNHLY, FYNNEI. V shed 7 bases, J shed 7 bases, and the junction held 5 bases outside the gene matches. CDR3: CASKTSGSANEQFF. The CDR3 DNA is TGTGCCAGCAAGACTAGCGGGAGCGCAAATGAGCAGTTCTTC.

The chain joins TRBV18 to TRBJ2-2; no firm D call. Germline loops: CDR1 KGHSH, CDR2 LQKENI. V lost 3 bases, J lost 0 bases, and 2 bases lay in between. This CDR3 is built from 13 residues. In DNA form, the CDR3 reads TGTGCCAGCTCACCTTCGAACACCGGGGAGCTGTTTTTT. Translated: CASSPSNTGELFF.

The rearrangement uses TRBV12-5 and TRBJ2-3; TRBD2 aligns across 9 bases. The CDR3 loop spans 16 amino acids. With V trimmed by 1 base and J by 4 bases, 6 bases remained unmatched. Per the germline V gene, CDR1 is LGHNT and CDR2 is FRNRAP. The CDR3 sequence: CASGLGRAGGADTQYF. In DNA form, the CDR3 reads TGTGCTAGTGGTTTGGGTAGAGCGGGAGGAGCAGATACGCAGTATTTT.

CDR3: CASTTPLGGNEQFF. As DNA, the CDR3 is TGTGCCAGCACCACACCCTTAGGGGGGAATGAGCAGTTCTTC. This sequence joins TRBV7-3 and TRBJ2-1; TRBD1 or TRBD2 may be the D gene (6 bases each). Germline CDR1 reads SGHTA; CDR2 reads FQGTGA. V was shortened by 7 bases and J by 7 bases, with 17 bases between the two germline ends. The CDR3 consists of 14 residues.

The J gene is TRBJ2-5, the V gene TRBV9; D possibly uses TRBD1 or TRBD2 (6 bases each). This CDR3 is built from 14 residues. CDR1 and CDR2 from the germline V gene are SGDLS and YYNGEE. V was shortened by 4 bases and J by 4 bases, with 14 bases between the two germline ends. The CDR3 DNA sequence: TGTGCCAGCAGCCCGGGGGCCGGGGGAGAGACCCAGTACTTC. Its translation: CASSPGAGGETQYF.

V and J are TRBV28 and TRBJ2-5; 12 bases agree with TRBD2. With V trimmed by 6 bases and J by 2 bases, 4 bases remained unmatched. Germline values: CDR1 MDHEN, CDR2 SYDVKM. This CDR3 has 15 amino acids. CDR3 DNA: TGTGCCAGCAGCTTGACTAGCGGGGGACAAGAGACCCAGTACTTC. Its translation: CASSLTSGGQETQYF.

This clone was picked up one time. CDR3 coding DNA: TGTGCCAGCAGTGGAGGGGAAGTCTACGAGCAGTACTTC. This sequence encodes CASSGGEVYEQYF. This chain connects TRBV2 to TRBJ2-5, with D possibly being TRBD1 or TRBD2 (5 bases each). The J call may be in error: the DNA end matches TRBJ2-7 better. Per germline, CDR1 SNHLY and CDR2 FYNNEI. The length of the CDR3 is 13 residues.

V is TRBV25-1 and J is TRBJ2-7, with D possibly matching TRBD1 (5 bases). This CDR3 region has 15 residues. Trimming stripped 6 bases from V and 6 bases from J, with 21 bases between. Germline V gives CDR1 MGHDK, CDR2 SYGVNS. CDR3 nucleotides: TGTGCCAGCAGCGACGACTGGGGCAAGCAAACCGAGCAGTACTTC. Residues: CASSDDWGKQTEQYF.

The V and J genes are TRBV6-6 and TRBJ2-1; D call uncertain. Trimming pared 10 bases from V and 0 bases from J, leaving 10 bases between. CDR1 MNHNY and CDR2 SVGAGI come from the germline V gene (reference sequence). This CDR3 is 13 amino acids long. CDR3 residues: CATSGNSYNEQFF. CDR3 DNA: TGTGCCACATCCGGAAACTCCTACAATGAGCAGTTCTTC.

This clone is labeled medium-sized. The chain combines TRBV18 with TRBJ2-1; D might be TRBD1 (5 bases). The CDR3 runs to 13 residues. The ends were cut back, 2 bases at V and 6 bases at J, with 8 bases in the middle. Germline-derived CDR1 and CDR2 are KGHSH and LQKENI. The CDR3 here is CASSPVQGNEQFF. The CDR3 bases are TGTGCCAGCTCACCAGTCCAGGGCAATGAGCAGTTCTTC.

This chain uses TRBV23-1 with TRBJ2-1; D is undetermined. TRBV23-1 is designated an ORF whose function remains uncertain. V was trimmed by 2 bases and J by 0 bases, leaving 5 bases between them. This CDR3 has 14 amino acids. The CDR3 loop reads CASSQQVSYNEQFF. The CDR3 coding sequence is TGCGCCAGCAGTCAACAGGTCTCCTACAATGAGCAGTTCTTC.

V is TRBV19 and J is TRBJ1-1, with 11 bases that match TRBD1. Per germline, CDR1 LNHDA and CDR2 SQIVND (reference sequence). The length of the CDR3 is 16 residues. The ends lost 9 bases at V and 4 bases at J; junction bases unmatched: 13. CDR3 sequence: CASRSNTGTGGTEAFF. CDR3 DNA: TGTGCCAGCCGCTCCAACACCGGGACAGGGGGCACTGAAGCTTTCTTT.

CDR3 coding DNA: TGTGCCAGCAGTGATGGGGGGCCCGGCGGGGATCAGCCCCAGCATTTT. Protein: CASSDGGPGGDQPQHF. The chain recombines TRBV2 with TRBJ1-5, with D tentatively TRBD1 (6 bases). The germline V gene encodes CDR1 SNHLY and CDR2 FYNNEI. The germline V and J ends were trimmed by 3 bases and 5 bases, with 17 bases remaining between them. This CDR3 has 16 residues.

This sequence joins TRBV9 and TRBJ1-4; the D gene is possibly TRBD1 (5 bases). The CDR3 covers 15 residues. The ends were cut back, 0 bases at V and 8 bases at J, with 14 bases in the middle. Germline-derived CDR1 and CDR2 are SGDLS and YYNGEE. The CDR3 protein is CASSVEGRVREKLFF. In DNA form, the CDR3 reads TGTGCCAGCAGCGTAGAAGGCAGGGTCCGCGAAAAACTGTTTTTT.

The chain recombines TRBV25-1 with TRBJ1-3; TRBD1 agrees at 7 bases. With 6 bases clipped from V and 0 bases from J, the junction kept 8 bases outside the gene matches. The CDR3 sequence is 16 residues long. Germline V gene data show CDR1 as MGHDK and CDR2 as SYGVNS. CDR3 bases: TGTGCCAGCAGCAGCTTCCGACAGGGCTCTGGAAACACCATATATTTT. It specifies CASSSFRQGSGNTIYF.

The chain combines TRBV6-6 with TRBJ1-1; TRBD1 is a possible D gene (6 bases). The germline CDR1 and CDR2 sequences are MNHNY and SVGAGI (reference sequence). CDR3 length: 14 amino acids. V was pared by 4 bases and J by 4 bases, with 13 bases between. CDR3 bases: TGTGCCAGCAGTTCTCATATGGACAGCACTGAAGCTTTCTTT. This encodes CASSSHMDSTEAFF.

The DNA of the CDR3 is TGTGCCAGCAGTGAAGCCCTCTGGGACAGTGGCCTCTATGGCTACACCTTC. Translated: CASSEALWDSGLYGYTF. This chain uses TRBV6-1 with TRBJ1-2, with 7 bases that match TRBD1. The J segment lost 4 bases and the V segment lost 0 bases, leaving 11 bases of the junction unmatched. The germline V gene has CDR1 MNHNS and CDR2 SASEGT. The CDR3 is 17 amino acids.

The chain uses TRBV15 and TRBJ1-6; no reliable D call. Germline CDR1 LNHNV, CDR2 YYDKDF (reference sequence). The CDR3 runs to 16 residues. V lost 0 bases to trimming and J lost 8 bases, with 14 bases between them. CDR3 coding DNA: TGTGCCACCAGCAGAGATCTGGTTTTCCCGGATTCACCCCTCCACTTT. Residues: CATSRDLVFPDSPLHF.

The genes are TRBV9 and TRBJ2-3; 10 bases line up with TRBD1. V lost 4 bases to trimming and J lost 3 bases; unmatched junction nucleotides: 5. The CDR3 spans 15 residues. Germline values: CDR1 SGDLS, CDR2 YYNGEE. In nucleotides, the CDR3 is TGTGCCAGCAGCCACCGGGACAGGGGAACAGATACGCAGTATTTT. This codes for CASSHRDRGTDTQYF.

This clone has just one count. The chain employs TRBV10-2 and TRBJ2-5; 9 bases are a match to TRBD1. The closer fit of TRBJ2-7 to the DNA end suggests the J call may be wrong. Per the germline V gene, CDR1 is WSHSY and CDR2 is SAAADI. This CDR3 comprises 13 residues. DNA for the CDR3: TGCGCCAGCAGAACCGGGACAGGGATCGAGCAGTACTTC. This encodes CASRTGTGIEQYF.

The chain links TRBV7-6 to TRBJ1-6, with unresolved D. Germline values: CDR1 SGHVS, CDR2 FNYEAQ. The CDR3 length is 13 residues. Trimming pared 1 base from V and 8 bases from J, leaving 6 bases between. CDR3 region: CASSLDGYSPLHF. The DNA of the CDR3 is TGTGCCAGCAGCTTAGATGGGTATTCACCCCTCCACTTT.

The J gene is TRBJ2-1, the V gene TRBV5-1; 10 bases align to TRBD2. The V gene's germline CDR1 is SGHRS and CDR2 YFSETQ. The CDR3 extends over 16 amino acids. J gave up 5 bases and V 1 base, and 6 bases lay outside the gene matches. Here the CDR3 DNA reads TGCGCCAGCAGCTTGTTACTAGCGGGGACGAACAATGAGCAGTTCTTC. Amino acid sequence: CASSLLLAGTNNEQFF.